The rows below give T cell receptor beta chains drawn from one sample of a study of cytomegalovirus exposure and HLA in healthy donors. Measured with immunoSEQ multiplex PCR; TCRdb has only the in-frame clones, and not every one. The sample carries about 160,000 clones, around 85% recorded once. The sample consisted of PBMCs. Receptor source: a woman aged 30 to 39 in good health and CMV-seronegative. Each CDR3 is given with its conserved first and last residue. The D gene is left open where the match is weak. Size is omitted from some rows. Given values are once, few, many or a class for expanded clones.

d_call j_call clone_size v_call cdr3_nt cdr3_aa
. TRBJ1-2 few TRBV4-1 TGCGCCAGCAGCCAAGAAACAGGGTGGGCCGGCGGCTACACCTTC CASSQETGWAGGYTF
. TRBJ2-5 . TRBV4-2 TGTGCCAGCAGCCAAGAGTTCTCGAGGCGGGCGAAAGAGACCCAGTACTTC CASSQEFSRRAKETQYF
. TRBJ1-4 . TRBV6-1 TGTGCCAGCATCGGGATAAAGCAACTGTTTTTT CASIGIKQLFF
. TRBJ1-1 . TRBV6-1 TGTGCCAGCCTTGAATCTTCTGAAGCTTTCTTT CASLESSEAFF
. TRBJ2-5 . TRBV5-1 TGCGCCAGCAGCTTGGGCCCTACAGGGAGACAGGAGACCCAGTACTTC CASSLGPTGRQETQYF
. TRBJ1-1 . TRBV6-1 TGTGCCAGCAGTGATCAAAGTTTTAGGAGCGGGACTGAAGCTTTCTTT CASSDQSFRSGTEAFF
. TRBJ1-3 . TRBV4-3 TGCGCCAGCAGCCAAGATTCTGGGGTTAGCTCTGGAAACACCATATATTTT CASSQDSGVSSGNTIYF
TRBD2 TRBJ2-1 . TRBV6-1 TGTGCCAGCAGTGTATTCGGGACTAGCGGTGGAAATGAGCAGTTCTTC CASSVFGTSGGNEQFF
TRBD1 TRBJ1-1 . TRBV11-2 TGTGCCAGCAGCTCAAGGCAGGGGGCCAAAATGAACACTGAAGCTTTCTTT CASSSRQGAKMNTEAFF
. TRBJ2-1 . TRBV5-6 TGTGCCAGCGCCGACATGGGGGGGGCCAAGGACAATGAGCAGTTCTTC CASADMGGAKDNEQFF
. TRBJ1-5 . TRBV11-2 TGTGCCAGCAGCTTAGAGAGTTCAGGGAGGCAGCCCCAGCATTTT CASSLESSGRQPQHF
. TRBJ1-5 . TRBV4-1 TGCGCCAGCAGCCGGGAGGCCTCCAATCAGCCCCAGCATTTT CASSREASNQPQHF
. TRBJ2-3 . TRBV29-1 TGCAGCGTTACTGAAGGACGAACAGATACGCAGTATTTT CSVTEGRTDTQYF
. TRBJ1-5 . TRBV7-9 TGTGCCAGCAGCCCGGACCTAGAGCCCCAGCATTTT CASSPDLEPQHF
TRBD1 TRBJ1-2 . TRBV4-1 TGCGCCAGCAGCCAAGTACAGCAGGGGGGCTATGGCTACACCTTC CASSQVQQGGYGYTF
. TRBJ1-3 . TRBV7-3 TGTGCCAGCAGCCTAACGGTCGGAAACACCATATATTTT CASSLTVGNTIYF
. TRBJ2-3 . TRBV10-3 TGTGCCATCAGTGAGTCGTACCGACCGTCAGATACGCAGTATTTT CAISESYRPSDTQYF
. TRBJ1-5 . TRBV7-2 TGTGCCAGCAGCTTAGTCTTAACTACAGGAGGCAATCAGCCCCAGCATTTT CASSLVLTTGGNQPQHF
TRBD1 TRBJ1-5 few TRBV2 TGTGCCAGCAGTGGGACAGGGAGGAATCAGCCCCAGCATTTT CASSGTGRNQPQHF
. TRBJ1-4 . TRBV19 TGTGCCAGTAGTATCAAACAGGGATCGGAACTGTTTTTT CASSIKQGSELFF
. TRBJ1-4 . TRBV4-1 TGCGCCAGCAGCCAAGAGGGCGTGAACGATGGCGGTGAAAAACTGTTTTTT CASSQEGVNDGGEKLFF
. TRBJ1-5 few TRBV5-8 TGTGCCAGCAGCTTGGAAGGATTCCCAAATGATCAGCCCCAGCATTTT CASSLEGFPNDQPQHF
. TRBJ1-2 . TRBV5-3 TGTGCCAGAAGCTTTCAGACGGAAGCGCAGGGACTCCCCAGCTATGGCTACACCTTC CARSFQTEAQGLPSYGYTF
TRBD2 TRBJ2-3 . TRBV10-2 TGCGCCAGCAGTGAGACTAGCGGATACACAGATACGCAGTATTTT CASSETSGYTDTQYF
TRBD1 TRBJ2-7 . TRBV5-8 TGTGCCAGTTCGACAGGGTTAATCGAGCAGTACTTC CASSTGLIEQYF
. TRBJ2-3 . TRBV10-3 TGTGCCATCAGTGATGAGGGAACAGATACGCAGTATTTT CAISDEGTDTQYF
. TRBJ2-7 . TRBV20-1 TGCAGTGCCCTTTACAGGGACGAGCAGTACTTC CSALYRDEQYF
. TRBJ1-4 . TRBV29-1 TGCAGCGTTGTTAATGAAAAACTGTTTTTT CSVVNEKLFF
. TRBJ1-2 . TRBV27 TGTGCCAGCAGTTTAACCGTTTCGGGCAGCTCTAACTATGGCTACACCTTC CASSLTVSGSSNYGYTF
. TRBJ2-1 . TRBV27 TGTGCCAGCAGTTTAGCGTTGGGGATGGTAAACAATGAGCAGTTCTTC CASSLALGMVNNEQFF
. TRBJ1-1 . TRBV7-2 TGTGCCAGCAGCTTAAGGGGCAGCTCCACCACTGAAGCTTTCTTT CASSLRGSSTTEAFF
. TRBJ1-5 . TRBV27 TGTGCCAGCAGTTTAAGGGTGGGGAGCAATCAGCCCCAGCATTTT CASSLRVGSNQPQHF
. TRBJ2-1 . TRBV29-1 TGCAGCGCCGGGTTGGGGGGCAAGTATGATGAGCAGTTCTTC CSAGLGGKYDEQFF
. TRBJ2-1 . TRBV15 TGTGCCACCAGCAGAGATACCCGGCCCGACACATCCCACAATGAGCAGTTCTTC CATSRDTRPDTSHNEQFF
TRBD1 TRBJ2-3 . TRBV6-6 TGTGCCAGCAGTTACTCGACAGGGTCAGATACGCAGTATTTT CASSYSTGSDTQYF
. TRBJ1-3 . TRBV30 TGTGCCTGGCCGGCTGGAAACACCATATATTTT CAWPAGNTIYF
. TRBJ2-7 . TRBV18 TGTGCCAGCTCACCTGTCGACAACAGGTACGAGCAGTACTTC CASSPVDNRYEQYF
. TRBJ2-3 . TRBV9 TGTGCCAGCAGCGTAGGGAGCAGGGGAAGAGATACGCAGTATTTT CASSVGSRGRDTQYF
TRBD1 TRBJ2-7 . TRBV6-1 TGTGCCAGCAGTGCCCGACAGGGGGTAAATCACGAGCAGTACTTC CASSARQGVNHEQYF
. TRBJ1-5 . TRBV7-8 TGTGCCAGCAGCCCCGACAGGTATCAGCCCCAGCATTTT CASSPDRYQPQHF
TRBD2 TRBJ2-1 . TRBV4-3 TGCGCCAGCAGCCAAGATATTCCCGGACTAGCGGGCGAGCAGTTCTTC CASSQDIPGLAGEQFF
TRBD2 TRBJ2-3 . TRBV27 TGTGCCAGCAGTCCACAGACTAGCGCGGGCAGGGATACGCAGTATTTT CASSPQTSAGRDTQYF